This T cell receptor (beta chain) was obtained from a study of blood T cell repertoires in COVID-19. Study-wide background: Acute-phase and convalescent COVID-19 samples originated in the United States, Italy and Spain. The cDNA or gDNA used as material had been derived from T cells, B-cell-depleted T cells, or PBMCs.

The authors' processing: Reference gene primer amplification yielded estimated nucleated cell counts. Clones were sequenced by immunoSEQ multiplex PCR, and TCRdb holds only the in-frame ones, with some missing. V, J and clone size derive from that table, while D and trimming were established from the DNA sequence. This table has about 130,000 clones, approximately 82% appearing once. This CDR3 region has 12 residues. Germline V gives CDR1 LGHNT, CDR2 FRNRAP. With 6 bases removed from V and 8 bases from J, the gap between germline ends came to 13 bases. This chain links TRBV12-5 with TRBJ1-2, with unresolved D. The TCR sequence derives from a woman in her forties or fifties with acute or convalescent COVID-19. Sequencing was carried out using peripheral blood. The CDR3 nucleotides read TGTGCTAGTGGCCCCACCACACGAGGCTACACCTTC. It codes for CASGPTTRGYTF.